In this sample, the clone carrying this T cell receptor beta chain turned up a few times. The antigen remains undetermined. Each CDR3 protein gets one entry after TCRdb re-called the 5' RACE reads with MiXCR. Among around 200,000 distinct CDR3 sequences, 16% were seen once, and the ten largest hold more than 2%. The data originate from a study of T-cell memory formation after mild COVID-19. General study results and limits: Balance between CD4 and CD8 was seen in clones contracting day 15 to 85, and a CD4+ lean was seen in later expanders. Contracting CD4+ clones sat mainly in CM and EM; CD8+ in EMRA.

V lost 3 bases and J lost 0, with 12 bases in between. The CDR3 extends over 16 amino acids. Sequencing used PBMCs or a T cell subset sorted from them (not recorded which). The TCR originated in an adult woman who had mild COVID-19 (a few samples of this study predate the infection). Cell type and time point are not known. The chain couples TRBV12-3 or TRBV12-4 to TRBJ1-5; D not resolved. CDR3 protein: CASSFLDIRSNQPQHF. The DNA of the CDR3 is TGTGCCAGCAGTTTTCTAGACATCCGTAGCAATCAGCCCCAGCATTTT.